Listed here are 8 T cell receptor beta chains from one sample, sequenced in a study of shared clonotypes between healthy human individuals (TCRdb year 2020). The library was made by the immunoSEQ multiplex PCR assay. Imported from immuneACCESS, the table was reduced by TCRdb to in-frame sequences with V and J called. These copies leave out some clones; in studies compared against another copy, an unresolved V gene accounts for under half, and the cause of the remainder is not known. The sample records around 2.1 million clones, 90% to 95% of which are singletons. The ten largest make up about 1.8% of the sample. For the CD8 naive samples, CD45RO-negative cells were positively selected for CCR7, yielding a CD45RA+CCR7+ population from which TemRA cells were excluded. The sequenced material came from naive CD8+ T cells from PBMCs. In the paper's terms, the cell subset or site label means: CD45RA+CCR7+. These receptors were collected from a man between 18 and 29 years old in good health. Some clones in this sample may be carry-over from other donors' samples.

This rearrangement joins TRBV7-2 to TRBJ2-7; D is possibly TRBD2 (7 bases). Trimming removed 5 bases from V and 0 bases from J, with 14 bases in between. The CDR3 runs to 15 residues. Germline values: CDR1 SGHTA, CDR2 FQGNSA. The CDR3 here is CASSQGGGPSYEQYF. The CDR3 DNA sequence: TGTGCCAGCAGCCAAGGGGGGGGGCCCTCCTACGAGCAGTACTTC.

The genes are TRBV6-1 and TRBJ1-2, with a tentative D call TRBD1 (6 bases). Germline V gene data show CDR1 as MNHNS and CDR2 as SASEGT. V was pared by 7 bases and J by 4 bases, with 16 bases between. The CDR3 totals 14 residues. In DNA form, the CDR3 reads TGTGCCAGCACCACCCTCAGGGGACCCTATGGCTACACCTTC. Amino acids: CASTTLRGPYGYTF.

The DNA for the CDR3 is TGTGCCACCAGCAGTAGAGCCGGGCAGTTCAATGAGCAGTTCTTC. Translated, it gives CATSSRAGQFNEQFF. This sequence joins TRBV15 and TRBJ2-1, with unresolved D. The CDR3 spans 15 residues. V was cut by 3 bases and J by 6 bases, with 15 bases left in between. CDR1 and CDR2 from the germline V gene are LNHNV and YYDKDF (reference sequence).

The chain recombines TRBV19 with TRBJ1-1; the D is unclear. Germline loops: CDR1 LNHDA, CDR2 SQIVND (reference sequence). The CDR3 runs 12 residues. V was shortened by 5 bases and J by 8 bases, with 12 bases between the two germline ends. The chain's CDR3 is CASSPDRREAFF. The CDR3 DNA reads TGTGCCAGTAGTCCGGACCGAAGGGAAGCTTTCTTT.

The chain couples TRBV27 to TRBJ2-1, with 7 bases aligning to TRBD2. The CDR3 is made up of 14 amino acids. V shed 0 bases and J 9 bases; nucleotides not matched to a gene: 5. Germline lookup yields CDR1 MNHEY and CDR2 SMNVEV (reference sequence). The CDR3 sequence: CASSLSGGGFEQFF. In DNA, the CDR3 is TGTGCCAGCAGTTTATCGGGGGGAGGGTTTGAGCAGTTCTTC.

This clone has more than one count but fewer than ten. The chain is built from TRBV28 and TRBJ2-7; the D gene is possibly TRBD2 (6 bases). Trimming removed 7 bases from V and 0 bases from J, with 13 bases in between. The CDR3 sequence is 14 residues long. CDR1 and CDR2 from the germline V gene are MDHEN and SYDVKM. The DNA of the CDR3 is TGTGCCAGCAAATTAGGGACTGACTCCTACGAGCAGTACTTC. This encodes CASKLGTDSYEQYF.

The sample holds one count of this clone. This chain links TRBV19 with TRBJ1-1; 7 nucleotides align to TRBD1. The CDR3 covers 14 residues. The V segment lost 4 bases and the J segment 5 bases; nucleotides outside the gene matches: 7. Germline CDR1 is LNHDA and CDR2 is SQIVND (reference sequence). CDR3 region: CASSNPRGPTEAFF. In DNA, the CDR3 is TGTGCCAGTAGTAATCCTAGGGGGCCAACTGAAGCTTTCTTT.

The chain recombines TRBV7-9 with TRBJ2-2; no definite D call. CDR1 is SEHNR and CDR2 is FQNEAQ in the germline V gene (reference sequence). V dropped 5 bases and J dropped 11 bases, with 6 bases sitting between them. This CDR3 contains 10 residues. The CDR3 region has the DNA TGTGCCAGCAGCCGCTCTGAGCTGTTTTTT. Translating gives CASSRSELFF.